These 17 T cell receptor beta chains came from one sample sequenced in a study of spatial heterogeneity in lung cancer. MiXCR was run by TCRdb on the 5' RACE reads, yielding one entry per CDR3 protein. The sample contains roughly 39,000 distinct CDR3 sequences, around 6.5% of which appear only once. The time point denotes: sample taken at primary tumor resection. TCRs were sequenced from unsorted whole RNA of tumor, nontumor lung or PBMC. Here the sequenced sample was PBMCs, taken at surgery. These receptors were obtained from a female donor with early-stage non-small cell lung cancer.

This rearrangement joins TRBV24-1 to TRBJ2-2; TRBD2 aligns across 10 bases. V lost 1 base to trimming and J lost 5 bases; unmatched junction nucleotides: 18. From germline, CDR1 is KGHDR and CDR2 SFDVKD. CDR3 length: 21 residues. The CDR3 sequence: CATSDFVSPSGGAVETGELFF. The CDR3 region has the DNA TGTGCCACCAGTGATTTCGTCAGCCCCAGCGGGGGGGCGGTAGAGACCGGGGAGCTGTTTTTT.

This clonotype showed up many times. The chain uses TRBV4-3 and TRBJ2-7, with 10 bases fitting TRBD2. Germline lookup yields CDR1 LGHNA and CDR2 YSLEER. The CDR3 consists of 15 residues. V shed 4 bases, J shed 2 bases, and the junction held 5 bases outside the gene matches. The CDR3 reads CASSLRTSGPYEQYF. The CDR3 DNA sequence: TGCGCCAGCAGCCTCAGGACTAGCGGTCCCTACGAGCAGTACTTC.

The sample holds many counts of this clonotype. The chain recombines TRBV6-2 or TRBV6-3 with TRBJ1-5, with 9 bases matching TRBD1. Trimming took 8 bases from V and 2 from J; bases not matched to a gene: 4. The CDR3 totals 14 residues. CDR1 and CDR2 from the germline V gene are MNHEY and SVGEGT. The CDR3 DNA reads TGTGCCAGCCTGGGACAGGGCGGCAATCAGCCCCAGCATTTT. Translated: CASLGQGGNQPQHF.

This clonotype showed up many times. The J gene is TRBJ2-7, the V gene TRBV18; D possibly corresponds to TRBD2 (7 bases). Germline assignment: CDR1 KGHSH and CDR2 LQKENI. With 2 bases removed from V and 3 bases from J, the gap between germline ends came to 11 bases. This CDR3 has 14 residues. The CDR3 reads CASSPNREGYEQYF. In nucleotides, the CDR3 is TGTGCCAGCTCACCAAACAGGGAGGGCTACGAGCAGTACTTC. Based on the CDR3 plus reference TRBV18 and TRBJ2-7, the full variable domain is NAGVMQNPRHLVRRRGQEARLRCSPMKGHSHVYWYRQLPEEGLKFMVYLQKENIIDESGMPKERFSAEFPKEGPSILRIQQVVRGDSAAYFCASSPNREGYEQYFGPGTRLTVT.

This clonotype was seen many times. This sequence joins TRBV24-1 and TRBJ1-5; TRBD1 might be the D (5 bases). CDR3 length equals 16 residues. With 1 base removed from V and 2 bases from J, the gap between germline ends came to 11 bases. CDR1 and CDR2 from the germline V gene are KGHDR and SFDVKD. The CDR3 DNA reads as TGTGCCACCAGTGATTTTGAGGGACGGGGCAATCAGCCCCAGCATTTT. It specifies CATSDFEGRGNQPQHF.

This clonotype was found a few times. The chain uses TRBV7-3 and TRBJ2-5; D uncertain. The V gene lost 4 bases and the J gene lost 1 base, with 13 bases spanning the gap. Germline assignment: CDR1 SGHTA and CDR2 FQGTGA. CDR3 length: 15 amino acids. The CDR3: CASSYGVGPQETQYF. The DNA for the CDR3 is TGTGCCAGCAGCTACGGAGTAGGGCCCCAAGAGACCCAGTACTTC.

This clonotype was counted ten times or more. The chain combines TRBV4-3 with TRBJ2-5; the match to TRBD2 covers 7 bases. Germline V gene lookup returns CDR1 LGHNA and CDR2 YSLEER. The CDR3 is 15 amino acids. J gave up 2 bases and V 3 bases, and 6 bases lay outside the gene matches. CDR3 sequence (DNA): TGCGCCAGCAGCCACGGCGGGGGAGGGCAAGAGACCCAGTACTTC. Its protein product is CASSHGGGGQETQYF.

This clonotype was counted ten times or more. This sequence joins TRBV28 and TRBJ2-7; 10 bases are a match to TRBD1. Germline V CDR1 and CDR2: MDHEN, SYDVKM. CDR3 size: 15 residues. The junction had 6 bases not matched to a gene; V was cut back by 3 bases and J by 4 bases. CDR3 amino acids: CASSFETGGNYEQYF. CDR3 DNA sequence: TGTGCCAGCAGTTTCGAGACAGGGGGCAATTACGAGCAGTACTTC.

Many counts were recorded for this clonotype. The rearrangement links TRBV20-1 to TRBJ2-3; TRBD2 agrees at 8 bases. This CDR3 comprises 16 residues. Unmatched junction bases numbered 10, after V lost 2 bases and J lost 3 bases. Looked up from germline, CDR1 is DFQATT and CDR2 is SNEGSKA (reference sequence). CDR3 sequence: CSARPFSGTITDTQYF. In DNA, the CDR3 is TGCAGTGCTAGACCTTTTAGCGGGACGATTACAGATACGCAGTATTTT.

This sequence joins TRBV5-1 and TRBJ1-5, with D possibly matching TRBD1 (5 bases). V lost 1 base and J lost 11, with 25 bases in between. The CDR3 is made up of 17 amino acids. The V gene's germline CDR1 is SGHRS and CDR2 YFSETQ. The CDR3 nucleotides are TGCGCCAGCAGCTTGCAACCCAAGGGTGCTGACGGGGGAGCCCAGCATTTT. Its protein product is CASSLQPKGADGGAQHF.

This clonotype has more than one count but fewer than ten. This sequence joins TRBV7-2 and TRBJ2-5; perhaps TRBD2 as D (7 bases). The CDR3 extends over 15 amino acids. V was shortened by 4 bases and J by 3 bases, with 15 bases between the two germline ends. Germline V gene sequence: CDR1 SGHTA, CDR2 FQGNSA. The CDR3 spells CASSWMGGGEETQYF. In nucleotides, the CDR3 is TGTGCCAGCAGCTGGATGGGAGGGGGGGAAGAGACCCAGTACTTC.

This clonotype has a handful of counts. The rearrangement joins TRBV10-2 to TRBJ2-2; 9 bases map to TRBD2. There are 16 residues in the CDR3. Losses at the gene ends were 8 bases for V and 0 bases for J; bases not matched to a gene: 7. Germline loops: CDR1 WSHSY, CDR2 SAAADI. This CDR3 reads CASCQRGAANTGELFF. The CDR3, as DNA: TGCGCCAGCTGCCAGCGGGGGGCCGCGAACACCGGGGAGCTGTTTTTT.

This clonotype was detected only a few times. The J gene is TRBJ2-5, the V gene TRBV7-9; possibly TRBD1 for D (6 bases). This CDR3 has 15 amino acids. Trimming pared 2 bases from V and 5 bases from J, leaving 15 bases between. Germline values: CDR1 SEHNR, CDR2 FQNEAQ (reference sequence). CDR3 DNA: TGTGCCAGCAGCTTATATAGGACAGTTGAGGAGACCCAGTACTTC. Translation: CASSLYRTVEETQYF.

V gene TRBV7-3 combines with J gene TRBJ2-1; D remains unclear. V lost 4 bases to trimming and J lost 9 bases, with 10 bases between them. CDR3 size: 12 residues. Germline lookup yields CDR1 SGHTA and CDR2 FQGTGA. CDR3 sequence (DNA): TGTGCCAGCAGCTCCCCCATGAGTGAGCAGTTCTTC. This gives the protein CASSSPMSEQFF.

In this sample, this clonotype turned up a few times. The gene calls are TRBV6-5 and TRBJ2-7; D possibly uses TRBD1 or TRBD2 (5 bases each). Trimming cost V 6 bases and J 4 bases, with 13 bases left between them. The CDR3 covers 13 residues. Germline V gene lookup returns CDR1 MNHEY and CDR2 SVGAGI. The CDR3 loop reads CASRLGTWYEQYF. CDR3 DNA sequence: TGTGCCAGCAGGCTCGGGACGTGGTACGAGCAGTACTTC.

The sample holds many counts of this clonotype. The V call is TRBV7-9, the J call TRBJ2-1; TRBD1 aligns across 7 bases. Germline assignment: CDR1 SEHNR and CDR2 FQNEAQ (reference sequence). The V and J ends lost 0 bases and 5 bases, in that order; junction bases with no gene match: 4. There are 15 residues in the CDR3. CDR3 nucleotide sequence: TGTGCCAGCAGCTTAGCCGGGACAGCCAACAATGAGCAGTTCTTC. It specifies CASSLAGTANNEQFF. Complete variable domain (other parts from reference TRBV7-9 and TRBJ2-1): DTGVSQNPRHKITKRGQNVTFRCDPISEHNRLYWYRQTLGQGPEFLTYFQNEAQLEKSRLLSDRFSAERPKGSFSTLEIQRTEQGDSAMYLCASSLAGTANNEQFFGPGTRLTVL.

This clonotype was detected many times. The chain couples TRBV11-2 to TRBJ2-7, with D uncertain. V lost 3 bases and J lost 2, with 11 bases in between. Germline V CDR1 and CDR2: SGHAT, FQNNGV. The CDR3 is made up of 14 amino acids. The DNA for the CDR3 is TGTGCCAGCAGCTTCACAAGTACCACCTACGAGCAGTACTTC. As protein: CASSFTSTTYEQYF.